These T cell receptor beta chains were read from a single sample in a study of cytomegalovirus exposure and HLA in healthy donors. Sequencing was performed with immunoSEQ multiplex PCR; in TCRdb, only in-frame clones are kept and a portion is missing. The sample records some 200,000 clones, around 77% being singletons. Sequenced input: PBMCs. The receptors stem from a woman aged 25-40 years in good health and CMV-seropositive. CDR3s include the opening cysteine and the closing phenylalanine or tryptophan. The D gene is left open where the match is weak. A clone size is listed for some rows: how often the clone was seen (once, few, many), or a class if it is expanded.

V gene	J gene	CDR3 length	clone size	D gene	CDR3 DNA	CDR3 protein
TRBV27	TRBJ2-1	15	.	.	TGTGCCAGCAGCCGAGTCAGGGGGGTACCCCATGAGCAGTTCTTC	CASSRVRGVPHEQFF
TRBV9	TRBJ1-3	17	.	TRBD1	TGTGCCAGCAGCGTATTGGACAGGGTGTTTTCTGGAAACACCATATATTTT	CASSVLDRVFSGNTIYF
TRBV10-3	TRBJ2-5	13	.	TRBD1	TGTGCCACCGTACAGGGGCCCCAAGAGACCCAGTACTTC	CATVQGPQETQYF
TRBV4-3	TRBJ2-7	17	once	TRBD2	TGCGCCAGCAGCCAAGAAGCGACTAGCGGGAGGTGGTACGAGCAGTACTTC	CASSQEATSGRWYEQYF
TRBV9	TRBJ1-1	15	.	.	TGTGCCAGCAGCCCCTGGGGCACGACCAACACTGAAGCTTTCTTT	CASSPWGTTNTEAFF
TRBV28	TRBJ2-7	12	.	.	TGTGCCAGCAGTTTACCAGGCTCCGAGCAGTACTTC	CASSLPGSEQYF
TRBV7-6	TRBJ1-4	12	.	.	TGTGCCAGCAGTCCAAGGGGTGAAAAACTGTTTTTT	CASSPRGEKLFF
TRBV28	TRBJ1-2	15	.	.	TGTGCCAGCAGTGCCCCGGGGGGCGCGTCTATGGGCTACACCTTC	CASSAPGGASMGYTF
TRBV20-1	TRBJ1-1	11	few	.	TGCAGGACCGACATGAACACTGAAGCTTTCTTT	CRTDMNTEAFF
TRBV27	TRBJ1-1	16	.	TRBD1	TGTGCCAGCAGTTCCCGGACAGGGCCCATGAACACTGAAGCTTTCTTT	CASSSRTGPMNTEAFF
TRBV28	TRBJ1-1	14	.	TRBD1	TGTGCCAGCACCCCGGACAGGGAGAACACTGAAGCTTTCTTT	CASTPDRENTEAFF
TRBV11-2	TRBJ2-7	15	.	.	TGTGCCAGCAGCTTAGAGTTGCTGAGCTCCTACGAGCAGTACTTC	CASSLELLSSYEQYF
TRBV27	TRBJ1-2	17	.	.	TGTGCCAGCAGTGCCAGGCCCGACGCACTCTTTAACTATGGCTACACCTTC	CASSARPDALFNYGYTF
TRBV28	TRBJ2-7	16	.	TRBD1	TGTGCCAGCAGTCCCCGCTGGGCAGGGGGCAAAAACGAGCAGTACTTC	CASSPRWAGGKNEQYF
TRBV28	TRBJ1-1	14	.	.	TGTGCCAGCACCCCCACAGTTATGAACACTGAAGCTTTCTTT	CASTPTVMNTEAFF
TRBV30	TRBJ1-1	15	.	.	TGTGCCTGGAGTGTAAAGGGCGGGTCGAACACTGAAGCTTTCTTT	CAWSVKGGSNTEAFF
TRBV9	TRBJ2-7	16	.	TRBD2	TGTGCCAGCAGCGTAGAGCCTAGCGGGGTTCCCTACGAGCAGTACTTC	CASSVEPSGVPYEQYF
TRBV27	TRBJ1-3	17	.	.	TGTGCCAGCAGTTTACGCCGGATGGGAGGGGGAGCAAACACCATATATTTT	CASSLRRMGGGANTIYF
TRBV5-5	TRBJ2-7	16	.	.	TGTGCCAGCAGCCTGGACTACGGGACTCTAATCCACGAGCAGTACTTC	CASSLDYGTLIHEQYF
TRBV7-8	TRBJ2-1	13	.	TRBD1	TGTGCCAGCAAACGGGACAGGTACAATGAGCAGTTCTTC	CASKRDRYNEQFF
TRBV2	TRBJ1-1	13	.	.	TGTGCCAGCAGTTCCCAGGGGAACACTGAAGCTTTCTTT	CASSSQGNTEAFF
TRBV30	TRBJ1-6	14	.	.	TGTGCCTGGAGTCAGGGGCTAGCAAATTCACCCCTCCACTTT	CAWSQGLANSPLHF
TRBV9	TRBJ1-2	12	few	.	TGTGCCAGCAGCCGGGACACCAATGGCTACACCTTC	CASSRDTNGYTF
TRBV6-5	TRBJ2-3	16	.	TRBD2	TGTGCCAGCAGTTACAGAGCGGGGGCGGGCACAGATACGCAGTATTTT	CASSYRAGAGTDTQYF
TRBV6-1	TRBJ1-1	15	.	.	TGTGCCAGCAGTGAAGCGAGGCTGGATGTAGGTGAAGCTTTCTTT	CASSEARLDVGEAFF
TRBV4-3	TRBJ1-4	14	few	TRBD1	TGCGCCAGCAGCCAAGATCTAGGACAGGGGCAACTGTTTTTT	CASSQDLGQGQLFF
TRBV5-4	TRBJ2-6	16	once	.	TGTGCCAGCAGCTTACGCGGGATCTCTGGGGCCAACGTCCTGACTTTC	CASSLRGISGANVLTF
TRBV5-4	TRBJ2-5	16	.	TRBD2	TGTGCCAGCAGCGGGGATAAGCTAGCGGGGCAAGAGACCCAGTACTTC	CASSGDKLAGQETQYF
TRBV28	TRBJ1-2	14	.	TRBD1	TGTGCCAGCACCATCCTTACAGGGGGCGATGGCTACACCTTC	CASTILTGGDGYTF
TRBV19	TRBJ2-1	15	.	TRBD2	TGTGCCAGTACCCTACTAGCGGGAGGGCTCAATGAGCAGTTCTTC	CASTLLAGGLNEQFF
TRBV12-5	TRBJ1-2	15	.	TRBD1	TGTGCTAGTGGTTTGGTACCCGGACAGGGCGATGGCTACACCTTC	CASGLVPGQGDGYTF
TRBV5-4	TRBJ2-7	13	.	.	TGTGCCAGCAGCCGGGACATCTCCTACGAGCAGTACTTC	CASSRDISYEQYF
TRBV29-1	TRBJ1-4	12	few	.	TGCAGCGTTCGGGGGGCCAATGAAAAACTGTTTTTT	CSVRGANEKLFF
TRBV14	TRBJ2-6	18	.	.	TGTGCCAGCAGCCAAGAGGCGTACAGGGCCTCTGGGGCCAACGTCCTGACTTTC	CASSQEAYRASGANVLTF
TRBV2	TRBJ1-2	15	.	.	TGTGCCAGCAGTGAAGTATATCGACAGAGCTATGGCTACACCTTC	CASSEVYRQSYGYTF
TRBV6-6	TRBJ1-1	13	.	TRBD1	TGTGCCAGCAGTACACAGGGGACGACTGAAGCTTTCTTT	CASSTQGTTEAFF
TRBV7-9	TRBJ1-2	12	.	.	TGTGCCAGCAGCAAGGAGCTCTATGGCTACACCTTC	CASSKELYGYTF
TRBV10-3	TRBJ1-2	15	few	TRBD1	TGTGCCATCAGTGGGGACAGGGAGACTAACTATGGCTACACCTTC	CAISGDRETNYGYTF